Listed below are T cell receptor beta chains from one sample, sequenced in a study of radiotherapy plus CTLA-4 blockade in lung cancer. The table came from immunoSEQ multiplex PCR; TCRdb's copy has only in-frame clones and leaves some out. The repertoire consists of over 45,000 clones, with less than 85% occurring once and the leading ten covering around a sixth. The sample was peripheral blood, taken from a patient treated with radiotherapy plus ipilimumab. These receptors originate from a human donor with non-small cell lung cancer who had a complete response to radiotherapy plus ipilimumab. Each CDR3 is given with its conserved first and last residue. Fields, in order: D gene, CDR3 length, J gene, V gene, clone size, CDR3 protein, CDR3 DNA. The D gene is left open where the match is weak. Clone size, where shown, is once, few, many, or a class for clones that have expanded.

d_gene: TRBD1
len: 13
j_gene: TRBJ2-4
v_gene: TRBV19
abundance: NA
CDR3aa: CASSIATGNIQYF
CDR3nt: TGTGCCAGTAGTATAGCGACAGGGAACATTCAGTACTTC

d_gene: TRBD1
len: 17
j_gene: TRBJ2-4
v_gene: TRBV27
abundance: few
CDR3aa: CASRYLGQGAAKNIQYF
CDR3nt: TGTGCCAGCAGATACCTCGGACAGGGGGCAGCCAAAAACATTCAGTACTTC

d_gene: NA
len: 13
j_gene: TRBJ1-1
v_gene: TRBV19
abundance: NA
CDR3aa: CASSIGRFNEAFF
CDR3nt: TGTGCCAGTAGTATTGGGAGGTTCAACGAAGCTTTCTTT

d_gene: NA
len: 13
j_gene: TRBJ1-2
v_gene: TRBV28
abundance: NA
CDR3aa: CASRAPPTGGYTF
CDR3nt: TGTGCCAGCAGAGCCCCCCCCACGGGAGGCTACACCTTC

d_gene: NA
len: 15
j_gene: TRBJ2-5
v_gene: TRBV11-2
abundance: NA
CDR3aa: CASSLERASQETQYF
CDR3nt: TGTGCCAGCAGCTTAGAGCGGGCTAGTCAAGAGACCCAGTACTTC

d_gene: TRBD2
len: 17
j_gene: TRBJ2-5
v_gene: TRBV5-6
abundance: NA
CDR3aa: CASSNRLANMLGETQYF
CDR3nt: TGTGCCAGCAGCAACCGACTAGCGAATATGTTAGGGGAGACCCAGTACTTC

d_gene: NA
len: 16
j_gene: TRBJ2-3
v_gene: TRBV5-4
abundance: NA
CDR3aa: CASSRPEAGSTDTQYF
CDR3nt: TGTGCCAGCAGCCGTCCGGAAGCGGGTAGCACAGATACGCAGTATTTT

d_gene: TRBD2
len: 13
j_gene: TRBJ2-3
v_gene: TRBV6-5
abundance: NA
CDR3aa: CASPAGGPDTQYF
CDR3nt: TGTGCCAGTCCCGCGGGGGGCCCAGATACGCAGTATTTT

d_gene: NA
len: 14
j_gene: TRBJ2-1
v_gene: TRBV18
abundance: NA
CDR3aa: CASSPPVAGDEQFF
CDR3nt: TGTGCCAGCTCACCACCGGTGGCAGGGGATGAGCAGTTCTTC

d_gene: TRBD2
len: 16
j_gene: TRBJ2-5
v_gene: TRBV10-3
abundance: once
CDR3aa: CAISESTSGNQETQYF
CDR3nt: TGTGCCATCAGTGAGTCAACTAGCGGGAACCAAGAGACCCAGTACTTC

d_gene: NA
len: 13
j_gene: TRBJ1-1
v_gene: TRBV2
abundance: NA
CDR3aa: CASSGRQNTEAFF
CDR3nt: TGTGCCAGCAGTGGGCGGCAGAACACTGAAGCTTTCTTT

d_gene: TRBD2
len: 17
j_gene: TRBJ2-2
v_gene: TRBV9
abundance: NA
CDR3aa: CASSPRLSRGYSGELFF
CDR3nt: TGTGCCAGCAGCCCGAGGCTATCGCGGGGGTATTCCGGGGAGCTGTTTTTT

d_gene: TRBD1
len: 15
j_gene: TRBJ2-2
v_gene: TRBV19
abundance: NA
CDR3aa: CASSIWGTGTGELFF
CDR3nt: TGTGCCAGTAGTATTTGGGGGACAGGGACCGGGGAGCTGTTTTTT

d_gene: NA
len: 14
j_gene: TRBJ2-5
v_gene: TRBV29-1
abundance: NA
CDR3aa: CSVEDRQYQETQYF
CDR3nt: TGCAGCGTTGAAGATCGCCAGTACCAAGAGACCCAGTACTTC

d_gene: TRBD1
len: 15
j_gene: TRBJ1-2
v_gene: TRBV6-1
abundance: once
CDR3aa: CASSPTRQGAYGYTF
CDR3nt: TGTGCCAGCAGCCCGACCCGACAGGGTGCCTATGGCTACACCTTC

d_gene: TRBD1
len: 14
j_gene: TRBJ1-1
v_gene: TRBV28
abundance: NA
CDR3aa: CASSLKQGKAEAFF
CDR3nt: TGTGCCAGCAGTTTAAAACAGGGGAAGGCTGAAGCTTTCTTT

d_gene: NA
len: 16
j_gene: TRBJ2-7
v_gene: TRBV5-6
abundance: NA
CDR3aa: CASSSILRDTYYEQYF
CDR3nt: TGTGCCAGCAGCTCAATACTCCGGGACACCTACTACGAGCAGTACTTC

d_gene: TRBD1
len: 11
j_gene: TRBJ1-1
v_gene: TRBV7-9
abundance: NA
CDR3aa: CASRGDRGAFF
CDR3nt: TGTGCCAGCAGGGGGGACAGGGGAGCTTTCTTT

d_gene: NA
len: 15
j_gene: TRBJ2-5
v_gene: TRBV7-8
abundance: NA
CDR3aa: CASSLAGGRGWTQYF
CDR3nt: TGTGCCAGCAGCTTAGCGGGCGGACGGGGATGGACCCAGTACTTC

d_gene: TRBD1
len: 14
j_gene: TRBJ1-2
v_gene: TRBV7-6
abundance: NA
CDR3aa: CASSPDRGGYGYTF
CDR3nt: TGTGCCAGCAGCCCGGACAGGGGCGGCTATGGCTACACCTTC

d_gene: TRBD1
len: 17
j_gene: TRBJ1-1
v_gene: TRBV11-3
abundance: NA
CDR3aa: CASSLGGTGISGAEAFF
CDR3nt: TGTGCCAGCAGCTTAGGAGGGACAGGCATCTCCGGCGCTGAAGCTTTCTTT

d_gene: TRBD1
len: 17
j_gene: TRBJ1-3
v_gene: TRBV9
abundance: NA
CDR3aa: CASSVGAGGPSGNTIYF
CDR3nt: TGTGCCAGCAGCGTAGGGGCAGGGGGTCCCTCTGGAAACACCATATATTTT

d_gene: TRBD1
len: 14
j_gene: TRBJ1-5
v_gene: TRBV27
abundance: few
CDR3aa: CASSTGGGNQPQHF
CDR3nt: TGTGCCAGCAGCACAGGGGGAGGCAATCAGCCCCAGCATTTT

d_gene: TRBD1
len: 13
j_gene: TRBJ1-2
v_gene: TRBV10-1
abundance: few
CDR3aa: CASSPGTGKGYTF
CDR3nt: TGCGCCAGCAGCCCCGGGACAGGGAAAGGCTACACCTTC

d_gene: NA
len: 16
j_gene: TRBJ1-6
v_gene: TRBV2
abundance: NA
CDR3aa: CASGNRVEIGNSPLHF
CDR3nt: TGTGCCAGCGGGAACAGGGTCGAAATCGGTAATTCACCCCTCCACTTT

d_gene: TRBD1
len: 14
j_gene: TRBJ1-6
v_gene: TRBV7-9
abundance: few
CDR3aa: CASSEGQVNSPLHF
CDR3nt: TGTGCCAGCAGCGAGGGACAGGTTAATTCACCCCTCCACTTT

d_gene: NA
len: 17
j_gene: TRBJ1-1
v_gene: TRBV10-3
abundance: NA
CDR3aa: CAISVGAVRGWNTEAFF
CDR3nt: TGTGCCATCAGTGTCGGCGCAGTACGAGGCTGGAACACTGAAGCTTTCTTT